The 25 T cell receptor beta chains below come from one sample, sequenced in a study of blood T cell repertoires in COVID-19. Assay: immunoSEQ multiplex PCR; the TCRdb copy retains only in-frame clones and omits some. Of some 120,000 clones in the sample, about 80% were seen once. Sequenced material: peripheral blood. These receptor sequences come from an older man with active or convalescent COVID-19.

V is TRBV11-2 and J is TRBJ2-7; 10 nucleotides line up with TRBD2. Germline V CDR1 and CDR2: SGHAT, FQNNGV. This CDR3 spans 16 amino acids. After removal of 0 bases from V and 7 bases from J, the junction contained 9 bases not matched to a gene. CDR3 DNA sequence: TGTGCCAGCAGCTTAGAGGGCCTAGCGGGAGTGGGTGAGCAGTACTTC. Amino acids: CASSLEGLAGVGEQYF.

This clone showed up just once. The rearrangement joins TRBV11-3 to TRBJ2-5; possibly TRBD1 for D (6 bases). Germline values: CDR1 SGHNT, CDR2 YENEEA. The CDR3 has 16 residues. Trimming took 5 bases from V and 1 from J, leaving 17 bases between them. Written as DNA, the CDR3 is TGTGCCAGCAGCCCGCCTCCGCAGGGGCCCCAAGAGACCCAGTACTTC. It codes for CASSPPPQGPQETQYF.

The J gene is TRBJ2-7, the V gene TRBV5-1; TRBD1 matches 9 bases. This CDR3 spans 15 amino acids. Germline V gene lookup returns CDR1 SGHRS and CDR2 YFSETQ. J was trimmed by 4 bases and V by 4 bases; bases with no gene match: 9. Here the CDR3 DNA reads TGCGCCAGCAGCCAGGGGGGACAGGGTATTTACGAGCAGTACTTC. Translating gives CASSQGGQGIYEQYF. The variable domain in full, completed from reference TRBV5-1 and TRBJ2-7, reads KAGVTQTPRYLIKTRGQQVTLSCSPISGHRSVSWYQQTPGQGLQFLFEYFSETQRNKGNFPGRFSGRQFSNSRSEMNVSTLELGDSALYLCASSQGGQGIYEQYFGPGTRLTVT.

In DNA form, the CDR3 reads TGTGCCAGTACGGACAGGGGAGAGCAGTACTTC. Translated, it gives CASTDRGEQYF. The rearrangement links TRBV19 to TRBJ2-7; 9 bases are a match to TRBD1. Germline CDR1 and CDR2: LNHDA and SQIVND (reference sequence). J lost 7 bases, V lost 7 bases, and 2 bases had no gene match. The CDR3 runs to 11 residues.

The V gene is TRBV6-2 or TRBV6-3, the J gene TRBJ2-7; tentatively, D is TRBD1 (6 bases). V lost 6 bases to trimming and J lost 2 bases, with 8 bases between them. This CDR3 is 12 amino acids long. Looked up from germline, CDR1 is MNHEY and CDR2 is SVGEGT. The CDR3: CASSGQTYEQYF. CDR3 sequence (DNA): TGTGCCAGCAGCGGACAGACCTACGAGCAGTACTTC.

The rearrangement uses TRBV5-8 and TRBJ1-4, with D uncertain. V lost 5 bases to trimming and J lost 3 bases, with 11 bases between them. The CDR3 extends over 14 amino acids. Germline lookup yields CDR1 SGHTS and CDR2 YDEGEE. The CDR3 loop reads CASRVQNPNEKLFF. CDR3 DNA sequence: TGTGCCAGCAGAGTACAGAACCCTAATGAAAAACTGTTTTTT.

The chain employs TRBV2 and TRBJ1-2; no definite D call. The V end was cut by 6 bases, the J end by 8 bases, with 13 bases between. Per the germline V gene, CDR1 is SNHLY and CDR2 is FYNNEI. The CDR3 is made up of 12 amino acids. The CDR3 protein is CASSVFEEGYTF. In nucleotides, the CDR3 is TGTGCCAGCAGCGTCTTCGAGGAAGGCTACACCTTC. The variable domain in full, with the rest retrieved from reference TRBV2 and TRBJ1-2, is EPEVTQTPSHQVTQMGQEVILRCVPISNHLYFYWYRQILGQKVEFLVSFYNNEISEKSEIFDDQFSVERPDGSNFTLKIRSTKLEDSAMYFCASSVFEEGYTFGSGTRLTVV.

The rearrangement joins TRBV27 to TRBJ1-2; 11 bases map to TRBD1. Germline CDR1 reads MNHEY; CDR2 reads SMNVEV (reference sequence). With V trimmed by 5 bases and J by 5 bases, 16 bases remained unmatched. The CDR3 runs 18 residues. CDR3 in DNA: TGTGCCAGCAGTCCAATAGGACAGGGGGCGAACTACCGATATGGCTACACCTTC. Protein sequence: CASSPIGQGANYRYGYTF.

The CDR3 here is CASKRQDGGYQPQHF. CDR3 coding DNA: TGTGCCAGCAAGAGACAGGACGGCGGCTATCAGCCCCAGCATTTT. The chain joins TRBV6-5 to TRBJ1-5; possible D gene TRBD1, 6 bases. The CDR3 extends over 15 amino acids. Germline V gene sequence: CDR1 MNHEY, CDR2 SVGAGI. V shed 7 bases and J shed 5 bases, with 18 bases lying between them.

The V gene is TRBV5-5, the J gene TRBJ1-1; a weak D match, TRBD1 (6 bases). Germline V CDR1 and CDR2: SGHKS, YYEKEE (reference sequence). Trimming left V 3 bases short and J 0 bases short, with 18 bases between. This CDR3 is built from 17 residues. CDR3: CASSSTLRGILNTEAFF. Written as DNA, the CDR3 is TGTGCCAGCAGCTCAACCCTCAGGGGAATATTGAACACTGAAGCTTTCTTT.

The rearrangement links TRBV5-6 to TRBJ2-3; the match to TRBD2 covers 7 bases. The length of the CDR3 is 16 residues. CDR1 and CDR2 from the germline V gene are SGHDT and YYEEEE. V shed 3 bases, J shed 3 bases, and the junction held 10 bases outside the gene matches. CDR3 nucleotide sequence: TGTGCCAGCAGCTCACCGACTAGCCGCTGGACAGATACGCAGTATTTT. Translating gives CASSSPTSRWTDTQYF.

This chain connects TRBV18 to TRBJ2-7; perhaps TRBD2 as D (5 bases). Trimming cost V 0 bases and J 0 bases, with 12 bases left between them. Looked up from germline, CDR1 is KGHSH and CDR2 is LQKENI. The CDR3 runs to 16 residues. Here the CDR3 reads CASSPPSRGYSYEQYF. CDR3 nucleotides: TGTGCCAGCTCACCACCTTCTCGGGGTTACTCCTACGAGCAGTACTTC.

The chain combines TRBV10-3 with TRBJ2-5, with 7 bases identical to TRBD1. Trimming at V came to 3 bases and at J to 6 bases, leaving 4 bases not matched to a gene. There are 13 residues in the CDR3. Germline CDR1 reads ENHRY; CDR2 reads SYGVKD. The chain's CDR3 is CAISDTGVQTQYF. CDR3 DNA sequence: TGTGCCATCAGTGATACAGGGGTGCAGACCCAGTACTTC.

The CDR3 reads CASSTGQGGNTEAFF. The DNA of the CDR3 is TGTGCCAGTAGTACCGGACAGGGGGGGAACACTGAAGCTTTCTTT. The chain uses TRBV19 and TRBJ1-1, with 10 bases aligning to TRBD1. Germline V gene data show CDR1 as LNHDA and CDR2 as SQIVND (reference sequence). The ends lost 4 bases at V and 1 base at J; junction bases unmatched: 3. The CDR3 totals 15 residues.

In this sample, this clone turned up once. V is TRBV21-1 and J is TRBJ2-5; TRBD2, the table's D call, lacks a check against the DNA. TRBV21-1 is a listed pseudogene. This CDR3 has 18 amino acids. The CDR3 DNA is TGTGCCAGCAGCAAAGCGGGAGACGGGACTAGCGGCCAAGAGACCCAGTACTTC. Protein product: CASSKAGDGTSGQETQYF.

The gene calls are TRBV3-1 (or the pseudogene TRBV3-2) and TRBJ2-7, with 7 bases matching TRBD1. This CDR3 has 13 amino acids. The V gene end was trimmed by 7 bases and the J gene end by 2 bases; junction bases not matched to a gene: 5. From germline, CDR1 is LGHDT and CDR2 YNNKEL (reference sequence). The CDR3 bases are TGTGCCAGCAATTGGCAGGGGGCCTACGAGCAGTACTTC. Translated, it gives CASNWQGAYEQYF.

This clone came up once. J is TRBJ1-1 and V is TRBV11-2; the D is unclear. This CDR3 has 13 amino acids. The V gene lost 1 base and the J gene lost 6 bases, with 9 bases spanning the gap. The germline gives CDR1 SGHAT, CDR2 FQNNGV. CDR3 bases: TGTGCCAGCAGCTTAGGACTCAAGGCTGAAGCTTTCTTT. Translating it yields CASSLGLKAEAFF.

The DNA for the CDR3 is TGCAGCGTTGAAGATTCGCAGGGCACTGAAGCTTTCTTT. Its protein is CSVEDSQGTEAFF. The V call is TRBV29-1, the J call TRBJ1-1; D perhaps matches TRBD1 (5 bases). The CDR3 is 13 residues long. CDR1 is SQVTM, CDR2 ANQGSEA, per germline. Deletions cut 0 bases from V and 4 bases from J, with 9 bases between.

The gene calls are TRBV5-8 and TRBJ1-5; 10 nucleotides line up with TRBD1. This CDR3 region has 18 residues. With 3 bases clipped from V and 2 bases from J, the junction kept 11 bases outside the gene matches. Germline assignment: CDR1 SGHTS and CDR2 YDEGEE. The CDR3 loop is CASSSPGQGIQGNQPQHF. The CDR3 nucleotides are TGTGCCAGCAGCTCCCCGGGACAGGGGATTCAGGGCAATCAGCCCCAGCATTTT. Full variable domain (missing parts from reference TRBV5-8 and TRBJ1-5): EAGVTQSPTHLIKTRGQQATLRCSPISGHTSVYWYQQALGLGLQFLLWYDEGEERNRGNFPPRFSGRQFPNYSSELNVNALELEDSALYLCASSSPGQGIQGNQPQHFGDGTRLSIL.

This clone was counted between two and nine times. The chain has TRBV28 and TRBJ2-7; D possibly corresponds to TRBD1 (6 bases). This CDR3 has 12 amino acids. Deletions cut 7 bases from V and 7 bases from J, with 14 bases between. In germline, CDR1 is MDHEN, CDR2 SYDVKM. The CDR3 region is CASNLQGREQYF. For the CDR3, the DNA is TGTGCCAGCAACCTACAGGGTAGGGAGCAGTACTTC.

V usage is TRBV6-2 or TRBV6-3 and J usage is TRBJ1-1; D might be TRBD1 (5 bases). Trimming took off 2 bases at V and 11 bases at J, with 18 bases between the two ends. The CDR3 totals 14 residues. Germline CDR1 and CDR2: MNHEY and SVGEGT. The CDR3 sequence is CASSYQYSGEPAFF. The CDR3 DNA reads TGTGCCAGCAGTTACCAATACTCGGGGGAGCCGGCTTTCTTT.

This clone appeared a few times. The chain is built from TRBV9 and TRBJ2-1, with 8 bases lining up with TRBD2. The germline V gene has CDR1 SGDLS and CDR2 YYNGEE. The CDR3 loop spans 14 amino acids. J lost 9 bases, V lost 2 bases, and 7 bases had no gene match. This chain's CDR3 is CASSVEAGEGEQFF. Here the CDR3 DNA reads TGTGCCAGCAGCGTCGAAGCGGGAGAGGGTGAGCAGTTCTTC.

V and J are TRBV27 and TRBJ1-2; the match to TRBD1 covers 8 bases. Germline CDR1 reads MNHEY; CDR2 reads SMNVEV (reference sequence). With 3 bases clipped from V and 8 bases from J, the junction kept 14 bases outside the gene matches. The CDR3 is 16 residues long. The CDR3 region is CASSFGTGRTLGGYTF. The CDR3 coding sequence is TGTGCCAGCAGTTTCGGGACAGGAAGGACCTTAGGGGGCTACACCTTC.

The chain employs TRBV28 and TRBJ1-2; 7 nucleotides line up with TRBD1. The CDR3 runs to 15 residues. Germline lookup yields CDR1 MDHEN and CDR2 SYDVKM. The V segment lost 6 bases and the J segment 0 bases; nucleotides outside the gene matches: 7. The chain's CDR3 is CASSQGQISNYGYTF. The CDR3 nucleotides are TGTGCCAGCAGCCAGGGACAGATTTCTAACTATGGCTACACCTTC.

V and J are TRBV20-1 and TRBJ1-1, with a weak D call TRBD1 (6 bases). This CDR3 has 11 residues. Germline CDR1 reads DFQATT; CDR2 reads SNEGSKA (reference sequence). The germline V and J ends were trimmed by 6 bases and 8 bases, with 13 bases remaining between them. The CDR3 region is CSAQWGQEAFF. The CDR3 DNA reads TGCAGTGCCCAATGGGGACAAGAAGCTTTCTTT.